This entry describes one T cell receptor (beta chain). J lost 3 bases, V lost 7 bases, and 1 base had no gene match. The germline V gene has CDR1 ENHRY and CDR2 SYGVKD. The length of the CDR3 is 12 residues. Per the original methods: It was from reference gene primer amplification that nucleated cell counts were estimated. Clones were read by immunoSEQ multiplex PCR, and TCRdb kept only the in-frame ones, dropping some. V and J calls and clone size are given by that table; D and trimming were obtained from the DNA. This table holds tens of thousands of clones, around 79% found once. These data originate in a study of blood T cell repertoires in COVID-19. Turning to the study itself: From T cells, B-cell-depleted T cells, or PBMCs came the material, which was cDNA or gDNA.

The source of this sequence is a woman older than 75 with acute or convalescent COVID-19. The source material was peripheral blood. The gene calls are TRBV10-3 and TRBJ1-1, with TRBD1 matching over 8 bases. CDR3 in amino acids: CAIKTGDTEAFF. CDR3 in DNA: TGTGCCATCAAGACAGGGGACACTGAAGCTTTCTTT.